This is a list of T cell receptor beta chains from one sample in a study of response to subunit inactivated influenza vaccine. Using its own MiXCR run on the RT-PCR reads, TCRdb lists one record per CDR3 protein. The sample has 650,000 to 800,000 distinct CDR3 sequences; around a sixth are singletons. The sample in question was PBMCs from blood, obtained roughly 5 days after vaccination. All receptors come from a man over 45 who received an inactivated influenza vaccine. Each CDR3 is given with its conserved first and last residue. D genes are given only for firm matches. Size tells how often a clone was seen (once, few, many) or the class of an expanded clone, and some rows leave it out.

size	D	V	J	CDR3	DNA
many	.	TRBV12-3/TRBV12-4	TRBJ2-5	CASSFQRPGAQYF	TGTGCCAGCAGTTTTCAACGGCCGGGGGCCCAGTACTTC
few	.	TRBV5-1	TRBJ1-6	CASSLEPKNSPLHF	TGCGCCAGCAGCTTGGAACCGAAGAATTCACCCCTCCACTTT
.	TRBD1	TRBV7-6	TRBJ2-3	CASSFGTVSTDTQYF	TGTGCCAGCAGCTTCGGGACAGTAAGCACAGATACGCAGTATTTT
few	.	TRBV20-1	TRBJ2-7	CSARDQSSAYEQYF	TGCAGTGCTAGAGATCAGTCTAGTGCTTACGAGCAGTACTTC
many	TRBD1	TRBV6-5	TRBJ2-3	CASSYNRGTDTQYF	TGTGCCAGCAGTTACAACAGGGGAACAGATACGCAGTATTTT
few	.	TRBV28	TRBJ2-3	CASSPNLFTPPTDTQYF	TGTGCCAGCAGTCCCAATCTCTTTACACCCCCCACAGATACGCAGTATTTT
.	.	TRBV20-1	TRBJ2-5	CSARDTGIAETQYF	TGCAGTGCTAGAGATACAGGAATAGCCGAGACCCAGTACTTC
.	TRBD1	TRBV7-1	TRBJ2-3	CASSRRPVAWDRGSLRTDTQYF	TGTGCCAGCAGTCGTCGCCCTGTGGCGTGGGACAGGGGGTCTTTGCGCACAGATACGCAGTATTTT
few	.	TRBV20-1	TRBJ2-6	CSAREQPGANVLTF	TGCAGTGCTAGAGAGCAACCTGGGGCCAACGTCCTGACTTTC
.	.	TRBV20-1	TRBJ1-1	CSVRGEARGWDTEAFF	TGCAGCGTCCGGGGCGAGGCACGGGGCTGGGACACTGAAGCTTTCTTT
few	TRBD2	TRBV6-5	TRBJ2-7	CASSYSSLAENSYEQYF	TGTGCCAGCAGTTACTCCTCACTAGCGGAAAACTCCTACGAGCAGTACTTC
few	.	TRBV12-3/TRBV12-4	TRBJ1-1	CASSPTTGMNTEAFF	TGTGCCAGCAGTCCGACGACAGGTATGAACACTGAAGCTTTCTTT
many	.	TRBV10-3	TRBJ2-7	CAIARDNLIYEQYF	TGTGCCATAGCCCGGGATAATTTAATTTACGAGCAGTACTTC
.	TRBD2	TRBV4-2	TRBJ2-1	CASSQDSPSGSNEQFF	TGTGCCAGCAGCCAAGACTCTCCGAGCGGGAGTAATGAGCAGTTCTTC
.	.	TRBV15	TRBJ2-3	CATSREPTVDTQYF	TGTGCCACCAGCAGAGAACCGACGGTAGATACGCAGTATTTT
.	.	TRBV5-8	TRBJ2-1	CASSLARTDNEQFF	TGTGCCAGCAGCTTGGCGAGGACAGACAATGAGCAGTTCTTC
.	.	TRBV6-2/TRBV6-3	TRBJ2-1	CASIPRRTANEQFF	TGTGCCAGCATCCCCAGGAGGACCGCCAATGAGCAGTTCTTC
few	TRBD1	TRBV11-1	TRBJ1-2	CASSPTQPGYTTGANYGYTF	TGTGCCAGCAGCCCTACCCAACCCGGGTACACAACAGGGGCCAACTATGGCTACACCTTC
few	TRBD2	TRBV12-3/TRBV12-4	TRBJ2-2	CASSLSGRSDGELFF	TGTGCCAGCAGTTTAAGCGGGAGATCGGACGGGGAGCTGTTTTTT
few	.	TRBV29-1	TRBJ1-1	CSVVGSAMNTEAFF	TGCAGCGTTGTAGGTTCGGCGATGAACACTGAAGCTTTCTTT
few	TRBD1	TRBV29-1	TRBJ2-1	CSAEGDRGPEQFF	TGCAGCGCCGAGGGGGACAGGGGGCCTGAGCAGTTCTTC
few	.	TRBV5-1	TRBJ2-2	CASSYLPIREIDGELFF	TGCGCCAGCAGCTACCTTCCCATACGGGAGATCGACGGGGAGCTGTTTTTT
.	.	TRBV27	TRBJ2-7	CASSLLGNEQYF	TGTGCCAGCAGTTTACTGGGGAACGAGCAGTACTTC
few	.	TRBV7-6	TRBJ1-2	CAIGGGYGYTF	TGTGCCATCGGGGGGGGTTATGGCTACACCTTC
few	.	TRBV20-1	TRBJ1-4	CSAKSGGEGEKLFF	TGCAGTGCTAAGAGCGGCGGGGAAGGCGAAAAACTGTTTTTT
few	.	TRBV12-3/TRBV12-4	TRBJ2-5	CASSHRGAVGGTQYF	TGTGCCAGCAGTCACCGTGGGGCGGTAGGGGGGACCCAGTACTTC
few	TRBD1	TRBV25-1	TRBJ1-4	CASRDSGGGGEKLFF	TGTGCCAGCAGAGATTCAGGGGGCGGGGGTGAAAAACTGTTTTTT
few	.	TRBV4-3	TRBJ2-3	CASSQPGRRGGQYTQYF	TGCGCCAGCAGCCAGCCGGGGCGGAGGGGGGGTCAATATACGCAGTATTTT
.	.	TRBV2	TRBJ1-1	CASSEPITNTEAFF	TGTGCCAGCAGTGAACCAATTACGAACACTGAAGCTTTCTTT
.	TRBD1	TRBV6-5	TRBJ2-7	CASSYLQGANYEQYF	TGTGCCAGCAGTTACCTACAGGGGGCTAATTACGAGCAGTACTTC
few	.	TRBV12-3/TRBV12-4	TRBJ2-7	CASATNEGGEQYF	TGTGCCAGCGCGACTAACGAGGGGGGCGAGCAGTACTTC
many	.	TRBV20-1	TRBJ2-7	CSATTTGKVPYEQYF	TGCAGTGCTACCACCACAGGGAAAGTCCCCTACGAGCAGTACTTC
.	.	TRBV11-2	TRBJ2-7	CASSLGPGWEQYF	TGTGCCAGCAGCTTAGGCCCGGGATGGGAGCAGTACTTC
.	.	TRBV7-2	TRBJ1-5	CASSRGVTGIQPQHF	TGTGCCAGCAGCCGAGGCGTTACAGGGATTCAGCCCCAGCATTTT
many	TRBD2	TRBV6-5	TRBJ2-1	CASSYGSSGGAYNEQFF	TGTGCCAGCAGTTACGGGTCTAGCGGGGGGGCCTACAATGAGCAGTTCTTC
many	TRBD1	TRBV4-3	TRBJ2-7	CASSQDRGYEQYF	TGCGCCAGCAGCCAGGACAGGGGCTACGAGCAGTACTTC
few	TRBD1	TRBV5-1	TRBJ1-5	CASSLETGGNQPQHF	TGCGCCAGCAGCTTGGAGACAGGGGGTAATCAGCCCCAGCATTTT
.	.	TRBV29-1	TRBJ1-1	CSVIKGWGNTEAFF	TGCAGCGTTATAAAGGGCTGGGGGAACACTGAAGCTTTCTTT
few	.	TRBV12-3/TRBV12-4	TRBJ2-6	CASTDSGANVLTF	TGTGCCAGCACGGATTCTGGGGCCAACGTCCTGACTTTC
few	.	TRBV18	TRBJ1-4	CASSPGFGEKLFF	TGTGCCAGCTCACCCGGGTTTGGGGAAAAACTGTTTTTT